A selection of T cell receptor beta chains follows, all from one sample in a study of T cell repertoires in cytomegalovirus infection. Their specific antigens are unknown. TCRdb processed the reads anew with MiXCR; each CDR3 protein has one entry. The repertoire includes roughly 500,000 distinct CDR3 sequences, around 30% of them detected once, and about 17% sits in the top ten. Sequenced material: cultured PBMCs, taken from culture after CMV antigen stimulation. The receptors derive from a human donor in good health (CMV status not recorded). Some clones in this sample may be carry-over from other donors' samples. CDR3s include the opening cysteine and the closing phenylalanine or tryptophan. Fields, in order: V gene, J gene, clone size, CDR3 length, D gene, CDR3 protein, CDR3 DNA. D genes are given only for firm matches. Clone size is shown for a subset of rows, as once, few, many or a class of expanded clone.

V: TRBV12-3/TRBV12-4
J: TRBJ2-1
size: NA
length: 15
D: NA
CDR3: CASSSGLTTLDEQFF
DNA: TGTGCCAGCAGTAGTGGACTAACAACCCTAGATGAGCAGTTCTTC

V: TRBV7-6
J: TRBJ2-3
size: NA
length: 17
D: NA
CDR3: CASSLPIPAGPTDTQYF
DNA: TGTGCCAGCAGCTTACCCATCCCGGCAGGACCCACAGATACGCAGTATTTT

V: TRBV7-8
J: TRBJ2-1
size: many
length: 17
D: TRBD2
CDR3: CASSLGIAGGPRNEQFF
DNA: TGTGCCAGCAGCTTAGGGATAGCGGGAGGGCCCCGCAATGAGCAGTTCTTC

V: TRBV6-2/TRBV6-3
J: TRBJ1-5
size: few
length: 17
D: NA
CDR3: CASSYSMTGINNQPQHF
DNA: TGTGCCAGCAGTTACTCGATGACAGGTATAAACAATCAGCCCCAGCATTTT

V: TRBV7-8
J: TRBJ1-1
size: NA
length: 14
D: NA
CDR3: CASSSKLLNTEAFF
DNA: TGTGCCAGCAGCTCCAAACTCCTGAACACTGAAGCTTTCTTT

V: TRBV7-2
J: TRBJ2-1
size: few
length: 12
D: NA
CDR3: CASSPPVNEQFF
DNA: TGTGCCAGCAGCCCCCCGGTCAATGAGCAGTTCTTC

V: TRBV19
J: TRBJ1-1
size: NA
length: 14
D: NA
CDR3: CASSPPREYTEAFF
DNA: TGTGCCAGTAGTCCACCGAGGGAGTACACTGAAGCTTTCTTT

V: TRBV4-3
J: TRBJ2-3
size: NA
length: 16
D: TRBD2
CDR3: CASSQDGGGSTDTQYF
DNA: TGCGCCAGCAGCCAAGATGGGGGGGGGAGCACAGATACGCAGTATTTT

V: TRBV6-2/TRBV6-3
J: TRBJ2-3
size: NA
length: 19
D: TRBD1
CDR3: CASSGQGSAVWPSSVTQYF
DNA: TGTGCCAGCAGCGGACAGGGCTCGGCAGTGTGGCCTAGTTCTGTTACGCAGTATTTT

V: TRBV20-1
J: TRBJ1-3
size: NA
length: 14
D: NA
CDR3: CSAGPVETGNTIYF
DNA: TGCAGTGCCGGACCTGTCGAAACTGGAAACACCATATATTTT

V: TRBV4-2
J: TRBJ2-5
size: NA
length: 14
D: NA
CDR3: CASSQSSGEETQYF
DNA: TGTGCCAGCAGCCAATCCTCGGGAGAAGAGACCCAGTACTTC

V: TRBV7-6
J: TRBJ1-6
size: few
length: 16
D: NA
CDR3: CASSSTGTGAVSPLHF
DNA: TGTGCCAGCAGCTCTACCGGTACAGGCGCTGTTTCACCCCTCCACTTT

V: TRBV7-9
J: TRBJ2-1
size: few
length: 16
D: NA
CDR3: CASSAYRGLANNEQFF
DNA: TGTGCCAGCAGCGCCTACAGGGGTCTAGCGAACAATGAGCAGTTCTTC

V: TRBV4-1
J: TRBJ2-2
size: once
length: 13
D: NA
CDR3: CASSQTLGGELFF
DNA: TGCGCCAGCAGCCAGACTCTAGGGGGGGAGCTGTTTTTT

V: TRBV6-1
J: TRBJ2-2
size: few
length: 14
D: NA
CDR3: CASSVGSGTGELFF
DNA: TGTGCCAGCAGTGTGGGGTCTGGAACCGGGGAGCTGTTTTTT

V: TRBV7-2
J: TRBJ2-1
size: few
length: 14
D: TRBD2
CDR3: CASSLFRGDNEQFF
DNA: TGTGCCAGCAGCCTCTTTCGGGGGGACAATGAGCAGTTCTTC

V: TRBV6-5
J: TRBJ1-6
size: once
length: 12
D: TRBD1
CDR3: CASQGVNSPLHF
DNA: TGTGCCAGCCAGGGGGTCAATTCACCCCTCCACTTT

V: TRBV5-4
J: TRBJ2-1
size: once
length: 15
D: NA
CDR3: CASSQALDSYNEQFF
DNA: TGTGCCAGCAGTCAGGCTCTGGACTCCTACAATGAGCAGTTCTTC

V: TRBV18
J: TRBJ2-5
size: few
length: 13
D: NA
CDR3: CASSPVSPWAQYF
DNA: TGTGCCAGCTCACCTGTCTCTCCGTGGGCCCAGTACTTC

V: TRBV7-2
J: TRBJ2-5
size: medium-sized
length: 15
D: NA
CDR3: CASSLVDRSQETQYF
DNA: TGTGCCAGCAGCTTAGTCGATCGGTCCCAAGAGACCCAGTACTTC

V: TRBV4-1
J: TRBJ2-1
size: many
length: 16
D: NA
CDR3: CASSQWDQSSYNEQFF
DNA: TGCGCCAGCAGCCAATGGGACCAAAGCTCCTACAATGAGCAGTTCTTC

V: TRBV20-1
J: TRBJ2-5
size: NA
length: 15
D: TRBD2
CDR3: CSALGLAGVQETQYF
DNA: TGCAGTGCTCTGGGACTAGCGGGAGTACAAGAGACCCAGTACTTC

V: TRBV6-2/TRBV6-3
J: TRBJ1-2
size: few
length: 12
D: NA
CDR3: CASAQGSYGYTF
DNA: TGTGCCAGCGCCCAGGGATCCTATGGCTACACCTTC

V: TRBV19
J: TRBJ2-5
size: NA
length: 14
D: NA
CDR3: CASSIGRTGETQYF
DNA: TGTGCCAGTAGTATTGGTCGGACTGGGGAGACCCAGTACTTC

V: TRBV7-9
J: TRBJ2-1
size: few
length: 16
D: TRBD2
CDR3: CASSFRTSGGYNEQFF
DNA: TGTGCCAGCAGCTTCAGGACTAGCGGAGGCTACAATGAGCAGTTCTTC